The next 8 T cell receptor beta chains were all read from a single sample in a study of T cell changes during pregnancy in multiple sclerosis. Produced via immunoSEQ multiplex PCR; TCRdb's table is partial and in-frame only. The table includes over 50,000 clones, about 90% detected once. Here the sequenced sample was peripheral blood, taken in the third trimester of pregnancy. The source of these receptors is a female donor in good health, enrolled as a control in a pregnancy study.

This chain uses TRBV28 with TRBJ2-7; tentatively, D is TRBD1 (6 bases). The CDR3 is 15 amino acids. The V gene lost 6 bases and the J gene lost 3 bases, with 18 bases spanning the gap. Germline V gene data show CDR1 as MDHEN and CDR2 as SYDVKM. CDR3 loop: CASRPISGTLYEQYF. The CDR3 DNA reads TGTGCCAGCAGGCCGATTTCCGGGACACTCTACGAGCAGTACTTC. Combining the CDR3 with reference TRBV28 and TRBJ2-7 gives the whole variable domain DVKVTQSSRYLVKRTGEKVFLECVQDMDHENMFWYRQDPGLGLRLIYFSYDVKMKEKGDIPEGYSVSREKKERFSLILESASTNQTSMYLCASRPISGTLYEQYFGPGTRLTVT.

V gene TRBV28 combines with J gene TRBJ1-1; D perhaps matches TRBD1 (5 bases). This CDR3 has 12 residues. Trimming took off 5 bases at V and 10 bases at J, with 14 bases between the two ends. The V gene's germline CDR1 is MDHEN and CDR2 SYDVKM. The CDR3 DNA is TGTGCCAGCAGTACCGGGACTATTTTAGCTTTCTTT. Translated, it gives CASSTGTILAFF.

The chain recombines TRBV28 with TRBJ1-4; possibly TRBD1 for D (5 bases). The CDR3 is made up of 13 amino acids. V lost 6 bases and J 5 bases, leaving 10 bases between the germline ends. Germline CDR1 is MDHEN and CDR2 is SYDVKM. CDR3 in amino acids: CASRWGGNEKLFF. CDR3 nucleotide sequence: TGTGCCAGCAGGTGGGGGGGGAATGAAAAACTGTTTTTT.

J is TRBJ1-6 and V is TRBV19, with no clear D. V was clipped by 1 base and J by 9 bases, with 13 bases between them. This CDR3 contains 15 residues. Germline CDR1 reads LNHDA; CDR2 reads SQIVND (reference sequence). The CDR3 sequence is CASSIARTGFSPLHF. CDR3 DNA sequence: TGTGCCAGTAGTATAGCAAGGACTGGATTTTCACCCCTCCACTTT.

CDR3 nucleotides: TGTGCCAGCAGCCGTTCAATCCCCACCGGGACAGGGATGGCCGGGGAGCTGTTTTTT. Protein: CASSRSIPTGTGMAGELFF. This chain joins TRBV11-2 and TRBJ2-2; the match to TRBD1 covers 9 bases. The germline CDR1 and CDR2 sequences are SGHAT and FQNNGV. The CDR3 sequence is 19 residues long. V lost 5 bases to trimming and J lost 6 bases; unmatched junction nucleotides: 19.

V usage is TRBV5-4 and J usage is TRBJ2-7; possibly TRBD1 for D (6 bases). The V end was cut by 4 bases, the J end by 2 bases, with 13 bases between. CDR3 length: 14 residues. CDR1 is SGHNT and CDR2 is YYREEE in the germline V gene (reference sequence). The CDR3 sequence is CASSQGTSPYEQYF. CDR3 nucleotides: TGTGCCAGCAGCCAGGGGACCAGTCCCTACGAGCAGTACTTC. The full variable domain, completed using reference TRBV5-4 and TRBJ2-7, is ETGVTQSPTHLIKTRGQQVTLRCSSQSGHNTVSWYQQALGQGPQFIFQYYREEENGRGNFPPRFSGLQFPNYSSELNVNALELDDSALYLCASSQGTSPYEQYFGPGTRLTVT.

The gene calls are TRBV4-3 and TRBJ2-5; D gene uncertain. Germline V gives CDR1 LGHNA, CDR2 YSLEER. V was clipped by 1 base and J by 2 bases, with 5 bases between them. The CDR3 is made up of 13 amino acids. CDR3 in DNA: TGCGCCAGCAGCCAAGGCGGACAAGAGACCCAGTACTTC. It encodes CASSQGGQETQYF.

The CDR3 sequence: CASSSGQTQPQHF. The CDR3 nucleotides are TGTGCCAGCAGCTCGGGACAGACCCAGCCCCAGCATTTT. The gene calls are TRBV7-2 and TRBJ1-5, with 7 bases lining up with TRBD1. The V gene end was trimmed by 4 bases and the J gene end by 7 bases; junction bases not matched to a gene: 4. Germline V gene lookup returns CDR1 SGHTA and CDR2 FQGNSA. The CDR3 consists of 13 residues.